The T cell receptor beta chain described here comes from a study of cytomegalovirus exposure and HLA in healthy donors. Germline CDR1 PRHDT, CDR2 FYEKMQ (reference sequence). J gave up 4 bases and V 2 bases, and 4 bases lay outside the gene matches. This CDR3 is built from 15 residues. Study-wide points: Presence/absence results assume similar sequencing depth per donor, which may not hold.

As to this clone: Its target is unknown.

PCR was performed using 60 Vbeta and 13 Jbeta primers. Profiling relied on immunoSEQ multiplex PCR, and the TCRdb table lists in-frame clones only, not all of them. Reported are about 130,000 clones; the ten largest clones contain 1.7%. The genes are TRBV13 and TRBJ1-2; 10 bases align to TRBD1. Sequences were obtained from PBMCs. This sequence originates from a man between 18 and 35 years old in good health and CMV-seronegative. The CDR3 loop is CASSLSGTGVYGYTF. The CDR3 bases are TGTGCCAGCAGCTTATCCGGGACAGGGGTCTATGGCTACACCTTC.